The clone carrying this TCR beta chain has ten or more counts. The CDR3 has 15 residues. With V trimmed by 4 bases and J by 5 bases, 9 bases remained unmatched. Germline CDR1 is SGHKS and CDR2 is YYEKEE (reference sequence). TCRdb independently ran MiXCR on the 5' RACE reads; one entry per CDR3 protein. The data show about 40,000 distinct CDR3 sequences, more than 4.5% seen once. These data come from a study of early T cells in non-severe SARS-CoV-2 infection. The rearrangement links TRBV5-5 to TRBJ2-5; 9 bases line up with TRBD1. The source of this sequence is an adult who was a healthcare worker with PCR-confirmed SARS-CoV-2 infection or an uninfected control (not recorded which). The sample was whole blood, taken at baseline. The CDR3 sequence: CASSRTGEAKETQYF. The CDR3 DNA reads TGTGCCAGCAGCCGGACAGGGGAGGCTAAGGAGACCCAGTACTTC.